Listed below are T cell receptor beta chains from one sample, sequenced in a study of T-cell reconstitution after alpha-beta-depleted transplantation in children. MiXCR, applied by TCRdb to the PCR reads, yields one record per CDR3 protein. This table holds 450,000 to 600,000 distinct CDR3 sequences, 13% found once. The sample in question was PBMCs, mostly from graft donor cells, obtained 360 days after TCRalphabeta/CD19-depleted stem cell transplant. The receptors shown here come from a male patient between 10 and 17 years old who had a stem cell transplant for acute myeloid leukemia, so the T cells may come from the graft donor. Each CDR3 is given with its conserved first and last residue. The D gene is left open where the match is weak. A clone size is listed for some rows: how often the clone was seen (once, few, many), or a class if it is expanded.

V gene	clone size	J gene	D gene	CDR3 protein	CDR3 DNA
TRBV29-1	.	TRBJ2-7	.	CSVEGGSAYEQYF	TGCAGCGTTGAAGGTGGTAGTGCCTACGAGCAGTACTTC
TRBV15	.	TRBJ2-3	TRBD2	CATSREVDSGEGTDTQYF	TGTGCCACCAGCAGAGAGGTCGATAGCGGGGAAGGAACAGATACGCAGTATTTT
TRBV6-5	few	TRBJ1-3	.	CASSYSGPNSGNTIYF	TGTGCCAGCAGTTACTCGGGTCCGAACTCTGGAAACACCATATATTTT
TRBV30	few	TRBJ2-1	.	CAWSVSGNEQFF	TGTGCCTGGAGTGTGTCCGGCAATGAGCAGTTCTTC
TRBV15	few	TRBJ2-1	TRBD2	CATSRDLASGQLRGEQFF	TGTGCCACCAGCAGAGATTTGGCTAGCGGTCAACTCCGCGGTGAGCAGTTCTTC
TRBV7-2	.	TRBJ2-2	.	CASSLEISRNTGELFF	TGTGCCAGCAGCTTAGAGATTAGCAGGAACACCGGGGAGCTGTTTTTT
TRBV14	many	TRBJ1-1	.	CASSPQVSNTEAFF	TGTGCCAGCAGCCCCCAGGTTTCGAACACTGAAGCTTTCTTT
TRBV7-2	few	TRBJ2-5	TRBD2	CASSFREGLETQYF	TGTGCCAGCAGCTTCCGGGAGGGCCTGGAGACCCAGTACTTC
TRBV18	few	TRBJ2-4	TRBD1	CASSHSQGANKNIQYF	TGTGCCAGCTCACACTCACAGGGGGCGAACAAAAACATTCAGTACTTC
TRBV5-1	.	TRBJ2-1	.	CASGTASSYNEQFF	TGCGCCAGCGGAACGGCCAGCTCCTACAATGAGCAGTTCTTC
TRBV7-3	few	TRBJ2-3	TRBD2	CASSLRTSDTQYF	TGTGCCAGCAGCTTACGGACTAGCGATACGCAGTATTTT
TRBV20-1	.	TRBJ2-3	TRBD1	CSATTGTGAPDTQYF	TGCAGTGCTACTACCGGGACAGGGGCCCCAGATACGCAGTATTTT
TRBV2	few	TRBJ2-1	TRBD1	CASSGSTGQGGNEQFF	TGTGCCAGCAGTGGATCAACGGGACAGGGAGGCAATGAGCAGTTCTTC
TRBV2	many	TRBJ2-1	.	CASSPASSYNEQFF	TGTGCCAGCAGCCCAGCTAGCTCCTACAATGAGCAGTTCTTC
TRBV25-1	.	TRBJ2-2	.	CASSGMTGHGGELFF	TGTGCCAGCAGTGGAATGACAGGTCACGGCGGGGAGCTGTTTTTT
TRBV28	few	TRBJ1-5	.	CASSLSLSNQPQHF	TGTGCCAGCAGTTTATCCCTTTCAAATCAGCCCCAGCATTTT
TRBV7-9	.	TRBJ2-1	TRBD2	CASSSSGTSGLLRNEQFF	TGTGCCAGCAGCTCCTCCGGGACTAGCGGTCTCCTGAGGAATGAGCAGTTCTTC
TRBV29-1	many	TRBJ2-2	.	CSVAINPGELFF	TGCAGCGTCGCGATAAACCCCGGGGAGCTGTTTTTT
TRBV1	.	TRBJ2-5	.	CASSQAPVQYF	TGCGCCAGCAGCCAAGCGCCAGTCCAGTACTTC
TRBV4-2	many	TRBJ2-1	.	CASSPLFEGVYNEQFF	TGTGCCAGCAGCCCCCTTTTCGAGGGGGTCTACAATGAGCAGTTCTTC
TRBV7-2	many	TRBJ1-2	.	CASSLVDGQYTF	TGTGCCAGCAGCTTAGTAGATGGACAATACACCTTC
TRBV27	many	TRBJ2-1	TRBD2	CASSYGTSGSHNEQFF	TGTGCCAGCAGTTACGGGACTAGCGGTAGCCACAATGAGCAGTTCTTC
TRBV29-1	.	TRBJ2-7	.	CSVGVLLGNYEQYF	TGCAGCGTGGGGGTTTTACTAGGAAACTACGAGCAGTACTTC
TRBV7-8	.	TRBJ2-5	.	CASSLGADEETQYF	TGTGCCAGCAGCTTAGGAGCGGACGAAGAGACCCAGTACTTC
TRBV28	few	TRBJ2-1	TRBD1	CASSPGTGVPYNEQFF	TGTGCCAGCAGTCCCGGGACAGGGGTCCCCTACAATGAGCAGTTCTTC
TRBV7-2	.	TRBJ2-7	TRBD2	CASSPRGSSGSGEQYF	TGTGCCAGCAGCCCTAGAGGATCTAGCGGGAGTGGCGAGCAGTACTTC
TRBV20-1	few	TRBJ2-7	TRBD2	CSATGTGPLGLAGVGSYEQYF	TGCAGTGCAACTGGGACAGGGCCTTTGGGACTAGCGGGAGTGGGGTCCTACGAGCAGTACTTC
TRBV27	few	TRBJ1-2	TRBD1	CASSRTGGRHYGYTF	TGTGCCAGCAGTCGGACAGGGGGTCGGCACTATGGCTACACCTTC
TRBV7-9	.	TRBJ2-7	TRBD2	CASSSRTSGRANEQYF	TGTGCCAGCAGCTCCCGGACTAGCGGGAGGGCCAACGAGCAGTACTTC
TRBV6-2/TRBV6-3	.	TRBJ1-5	TRBD1	CASTPMGQGRNQPQHF	TGTGCCAGCACACCCATGGGACAGGGAAGAAATCAGCCCCAGCATTTT
TRBV27	.	TRBJ2-2	TRBD2	CASSLLGGTANTGELFF	TGTGCCAGCAGTTTACTGGGGGGGACTGCGAACACCGGGGAGCTGTTTTTT
TRBV6-2/TRBV6-3	.	TRBJ2-5	.	CASMKALGTRETQYF	TGTGCCAGCATGAAGGCCTTGGGGACCCGAGAGACCCAGTACTTC
TRBV20-1	.	TRBJ2-7	TRBD2	CSAGWEGRREQYF	TGCAGTGCCGGATGGGAGGGCCGTCGGGAGCAGTACTTC
TRBV12-5	.	TRBJ2-5	.	CASGRGTIQETQYF	TGTGCTAGTGGCCGCGGGACAATTCAAGAGACCCAGTACTTC
TRBV28	.	TRBJ2-7	.	CASSWGGTVRGQYF	TGTGCCAGCAGTTGGGGAGGGACAGTCAGGGGGCAGTACTTC
TRBV5-1	many	TRBJ2-7	.	CASSLRLDSREQYF	TGCGCCAGCAGCTTGAGGCTAGACTCCCGCGAGCAGTACTTC
TRBV5-6	.	TRBJ2-5	TRBD2	CASSWAPLAGNQETQYF	TGTGCCAGCAGCTGGGCCCCCCTAGCGGGTAACCAAGAGACCCAGTACTTC
TRBV28	many	TRBJ2-5	.	CASSNSIGTQYF	TGTGCCAGCAGTAACTCTATTGGGACCCAGTACTTC
TRBV5-1	many	TRBJ2-1	.	CASSLATLYNEQFF	TGCGCCAGCAGCCTAGCGACCCTTTACAATGAGCAGTTCTTC
TRBV7-2	.	TRBJ2-1	TRBD1	CASSLALGGVNEQFF	TGTGCCAGCAGCCTGGCCTTAGGGGGCGTCAATGAGCAGTTCTTC
TRBV27	.	TRBJ2-3	TRBD2	CASRPGTSGRASTTDTQYF	TGTGCCAGCAGACCGGGGACTAGCGGGAGGGCCTCTACCACAGATACGCAGTATTTT